These T cell receptor beta chains were read from a single sample in a study of blood T cell repertoires in COVID-19. Data came from immunoSEQ multiplex PCR; TCRdb stores just in-frame clones and leaves some out. The sample has roughly 300,000 clones, 80% to 95% seen once. The sample taken for sequencing was PBMCs or T cells enriched from blood (not recorded which). These receptors all stem from a woman aged 25 to 39 who had recovered from COVID-19. Each CDR3 is given with its conserved first and last residue.

j_call,v_call,cdr3_aa
TRBJ2-4,TRBV15,CATSRTGLAGSKNIQYF
TRBJ1-1,TRBV2,CATRQGPTEAFF
TRBJ1-5,TRBV21-1,CASILTGTLYSNQPQHF
TRBJ2-1,TRBV7-9,CASSLGLAGVYEQFF
TRBJ1-6,TRBV27,CASRKPGNGDSPLHF
TRBJ1-3,TRBV28,CASSSRGLGNTIYF
TRBJ1-5,TRBV7-2,CASSADRYQPQHF
TRBJ2-7,TRBV28,CASANLYEQYF
TRBJ2-1,TRBV7-9,CASSGPGLAGSTYNEQFF
TRBJ2-7,TRBV4-1,CASSQEDWGQIYEQYF
TRBJ2-1,TRBV7-7,CASSLRGASYNEQFF
TRBJ2-3,TRBV24-1,CATSDQTGYTDTQYF
TRBJ1-5,TRBV5-1,CASSTGTGDQPQHF
TRBJ2-7,TRBV12-3/TRBV12-4,CASRQSYEQYF
TRBJ1-4,TRBV9,CASSSGQGAGEKLFF
TRBJ2-3,TRBV7-3,CASSIGLAGAQSRDTQYF
TRBJ1-5,TRBV2,CAAHRGHNSNQPQHF
TRBJ2-7,TRBV27,CASSPSSYEQYF
TRBJ1-5,TRBV7-2,CASSINWGDQPQHF
TRBJ2-7,TRBV6-2/TRBV6-3,CASSLTGSGTYEQYF
TRBJ2-3,TRBV4-1,CASSQDRIAGGLTQYF
TRBJ1-5,TRBV21-1,CATYLGDRCNQPQHF
TRBJ1-2,TRBV6-5,CASSFDRDYGYTF
TRBJ2-6,TRBV19,CASTSVGSSGANVLTF
TRBJ1-1,TRBV19,CATVGRDREVRDTEAFF
TRBJ2-1,TRBV7-6,CASSSTSTDISYNEQFF
TRBJ2-4,TRBV21-1,CASSDLPGIQYF
TRBJ2-1,TRBV24-1,CATRSGGRNEQFF
TRBJ1-2,TRBV28,CASSLGSLGGYTF
TRBJ2-2,TRBV19,CASSIFLVVLPGELFF
TRBJ1-2,TRBV28,CASSTDSPNYGYTF
TRBJ2-3,TRBV24-1,CATSDYPGGRTDTQYF
TRBJ1-2,TRBV28,CASRLLTGLGYGYTF
TRBJ1-4,TRBV4-3,CASSQAQDHNEKLFF
TRBJ1-4,TRBV7-9,CASSPSRTSGNEKLFF
TRBJ2-5,TRBV15,CATSRRTSGSETQYF
TRBJ1-2,TRBV6-5,CASSYGQGAPGYTF
TRBJ1-5,TRBV18,CASSPGGFSNQPQHF
TRBJ1-6,TRBV7-9,CASSLGARDYSPLHF
TRBJ2-1,TRBV7-2,CASSSYGTSGVYNEQFF
TRBJ2-1,TRBV14,CASSRSSGRWNEQFF
TRBJ2-5,TRBV7-9,CASSQKPGQGGETQYF
TRBJ1-1,TRBV6-5,CASSSQVNTEAFF
TRBJ1-1,TRBV5-5,CASSVGGAVATEAFF
TRBJ2-2,TRBV5-1,CASSSGRGATNTGELFF
TRBJ2-2,TRBV5-1,CASSYQGGTGELFF
TRBJ2-5,TRBV30,CAWSVRLAETQYF
TRBJ1-4,TRBV28,CASSSQGEKLFF
TRBJ1-2,TRBV27,CASSTTGGSGYTF